A single sample gave rise to the 5 T cell receptor beta chains below, sequenced in a study of CD8+ T cells in alopecia areata (dated by TCRdb to 2016 to 2018). Library preparation was by the immunoSEQ multiplex PCR assay. RNA was extracted from all samples and reverse transcribed into cDNA, which served as template for TCR sequencing. TCRdb took over this immuneACCESS table, retaining in-frame rearrangements with V and J assigned. Such tables are incomplete; in checked studies, under half of the missing clones stem from an unresolved V gene, and the remainder is unexplained. In this sample the table shows 95,000 to 120,000 clones, almost 60% of which occur a single time. 20% to 25% of the sample belongs to the ten largest clones. The sample was CD8+ T cells sorted from blood. The receptors were sampled from a human donor in good health.

In this sample, this clone is medium-sized. The genes are TRBV28 and TRBJ1-2, with TRBD1 identical over 7 bases. V dropped 6 bases and J dropped 3; count of bases not matched to a gene: 13. The CDR3 runs to 16 residues. Germline lookup yields CDR1 MDHEN and CDR2 SYDVKM. CDR3 in amino acids: CASSHHTSGTDYGYTF. CDR3 nucleotide sequence: TGTGCCAGCAGCCATCATACTTCCGGGACAGACTATGGCTACACCTTC.

This clone appeared a few times. The V call is TRBV27, the J call TRBJ1-1; D possibly corresponds to TRBD1 (5 bases). V was trimmed by 3 bases and J by 3 bases, leaving 8 bases between them. Germline CDR1 and CDR2: MNHEY and SMNVEV (reference sequence). The CDR3 sequence is 13 residues long. CDR3 in DNA: TGTGCCAGCAGTTTTGGGGGGGACACTGAAGCTTTCTTT. Translation gives CASSFGGDTEAFF.

As concerns this clone: The same CDR3 also results from other DNA sequences found in this sample. V gene TRBV9 combines with J gene TRBJ1-5; D gene ambiguous. Germline CDR1 reads SGDLS; CDR2 reads YYNGEE. V was clipped by 1 base and J by 4 bases, with 9 bases between them. This CDR3 has 14 amino acids. The CDR3 reads CASSVSSGNQPQHF. The DNA for the CDR3 is TGTGCCAGCAGCGTATCTAGCGGGAATCAGCCCCAGCATTTT.

The chain carries TRBV5-6 and TRBJ1-1; D is undetermined. The germline V gene has CDR1 SGHDT and CDR2 YYEEEE. Trimming shortened V by 0 bases and J by 8 bases, and 11 bases separated the two germline ends. CDR3 length equals 13 residues. Here the CDR3 reads CASSLGQSAEAFF. In DNA form, the CDR3 reads TGTGCCAGCAGCTTGGGGCAGTCGGCAGAAGCTTTCTTT. Using reference TRBV5-6 and TRBJ1-1 for the parts outside the CDR3, the full variable domain is DAGVTQSPTHLIKTRGQQVTLRCSPKSGHDTVSWYQQALGQGPQFIFQYYEEEERQRGNFPDRFSGHQFPNYSSELNVNALLLGDSALYLCASSLGQSAEAFFGQGTRLTVV.

This clone was counted between two and nine times. The V gene is TRBV4-3, the J gene TRBJ1-2; D remains unclear. CDR3 length: 19 residues. Germline-derived CDR1 and CDR2 are LGHNA and YSLEER. Between the trimmed V and J ends, which lost 2 bases and 5 bases, there was a span of 27 bases. The CDR3 spells CASSQRRVEWLRLGYGYTF. The CDR3 nucleotides are TGCGCCAGCAGCCAAAGACGGGTCGAGTGGCTCCGGCTAGGGTATGGCTACACCTTC.